Given below is one T cell receptor (beta chain) in context. This sample was taken from a study of blood T cell repertoires in COVID-19. This CDR3 region has 15 residues. V was clipped by 5 bases and J by 1 base, with 11 bases between them. The germline V gene encodes CDR1 MNHEY and CDR2 SMNVEV (reference sequence). Profiling relied on immunoSEQ multiplex PCR, and the TCRdb table lists in-frame clones only, not all of them. The sample carries approximately 90,000 clones, about 84% recorded once. The receptor was derived from a man aged 55 to 70 with acute or convalescent COVID-19. The sequenced material came from peripheral blood. The chain recombines TRBV27 with TRBJ2-2; perhaps TRBD1 as D (5 bases). Here the CDR3 reads CASSVFGQNTGELFF. The CDR3 DNA reads TGTGCCAGCAGTGTATTTGGACAGAACACCGGGGAGCTGTTTTTT.